This T cell receptor (beta chain) was documented in a study of memory CD4+ T cells and cytomegalovirus serostatus. Study-wide points: Of under 200 reported CMV TCRbeta sequences, roughly 70 were found in memory CD4+ repertoires.

The protocol was immunoSEQ multiplex PCR, while the TCRdb copy is restricted to in-frame clones and leaves out a portion. The sample has over 50,000 clones, around 76% seen once. A remark on this clone: Its target is unknown.

The sort gate was single viable CD3+CD4+CD8-CD45RO+ cells for memory CD4+ T cells. Positive selection with CD4 microbeads enriched total CD4+ T cells. V gave up 3 bases and J gave up 5 bases; unmatched junction bases: 11. CDR1 is MDHEN and CDR2 is SYDVKM in the germline V gene. The CDR3 is 16 amino acids. The TCR sequence derives from an adult in good health and CMV-seronegative. The chain recombines TRBV28 with TRBJ1-2, with 8 positions matching TRBD1. The sample taken for sequencing was memory CD4+ T cells from blood. As DNA, the CDR3 is TGTGCCAGCAGTTTCCAGGGGGCGAATCAAAGGTATGGCTACACCTTC. It codes for CASSFQGANQRYGYTF.